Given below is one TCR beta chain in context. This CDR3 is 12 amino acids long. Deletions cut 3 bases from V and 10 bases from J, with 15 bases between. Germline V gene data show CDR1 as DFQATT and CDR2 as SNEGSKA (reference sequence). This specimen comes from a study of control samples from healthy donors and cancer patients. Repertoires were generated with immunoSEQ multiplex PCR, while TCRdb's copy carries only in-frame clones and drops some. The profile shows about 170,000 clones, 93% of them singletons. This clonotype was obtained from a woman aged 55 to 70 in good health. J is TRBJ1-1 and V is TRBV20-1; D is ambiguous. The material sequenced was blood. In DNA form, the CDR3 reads TGCAGTGCTAGTCCGAACAGAAAGATAGCTTTCTTT. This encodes CSASPNRKIAFF.